This entry features one T cell receptor (beta chain) sequence. Germline CDR1 is SQVTM and CDR2 is ANQGSEA. Trimming pared 3 bases from V and 3 bases from J, leaving 12 bases between. The CDR3 sequence is 13 residues long. The data originate from a study of CD8+CD57+ T cells in acquired aplastic anemia. Study-wide background: Quantities of DNA derived from sorted CD4+ and CD8+ cells averaged approximately 3 ug.

Flow cytometry had shown expanded CD8+CD57+ cells in the patients chosen for sequencing. For CDR3 and TCR beta VDJ profiling, genomic DNA was the template used. TCRdb re-called the reads with MiXCR, one entry per CDR3 protein. The table shows 75,000 to 100,000 distinct CDR3 sequences, with around 70% occurring only once. The sequence was obtained from a human donor with aplastic anemia. The chain carries TRBV29-1 and TRBJ2-7; D is uncertain. The source material was sorted CD4+, CD8+, or CD8+CD57+ T cells (not recorded which) from PBMCs. The CDR3 region has the DNA TGCAGCGTTGACACCGACGGTAGCTACGAGCAGTACTTC. Protein product: CSVDTDGSYEQYF.